Below, 21 T cell receptor beta chains from the same sample are listed, as sequenced in a study of blood T cell repertoires in COVID-19. Here immunoSEQ multiplex PCR was the method, and the copy in TCRdb shows in-frame clones only, minus some. Of tens of thousands of clones in the sample, 65% to 90% were seen once. Sequencing used peripheral blood. The receptors stem from a man older than 75 with acute or convalescent COVID-19.

This chain connects TRBV28 to TRBJ1-5; TRBD1 matches at 11 bases. The CDR3 runs to 13 residues. V shed 8 bases, J shed 8 bases, and the junction held 5 bases outside the gene matches. CDR1 is MDHEN, CDR2 SYDVKM, per germline. The CDR3 protein is CASEGQGGKPQHF. The DNA of the CDR3 is TGTGCCAGCGAGGGACAGGGGGGGAAGCCCCAGCATTTT. Drawing the rest from reference TRBV28 and TRBJ1-5, the complete variable domain is DVKVTQSSRYLVKRTGEKVFLECVQDMDHENMFWYRQDPGLGLRLIYFSYDVKMKEKGDIPEGYSVSREKKERFSLILESASTNQTSMYLCASEGQGGKPQHFGDGTRLSIL.

This clone appeared a single time. The V and J genes are TRBV19 and TRBJ2-7; TRBD1 aligns across 10 bases. This CDR3 comprises 14 residues. The germline gives CDR1 LNHDA, CDR2 SQIVND (reference sequence). V gave up 6 bases and J gave up 6 bases; unmatched junction bases: 8. The DNA of the CDR3 is TGTGCCAGTAGACCGGGACAGGGGTTAGGCGAGCAGTACTTC. It encodes CASRPGQGLGEQYF.

The chain employs TRBV6-6 and TRBJ1-2; 7 bases are shared with TRBD1. Germline lookup yields CDR1 MNHNY and CDR2 SVGAGI (reference sequence). The V gene end was trimmed by 0 bases and the J gene end by 7 bases; junction bases not matched to a gene: 8. The CDR3 covers 15 residues. This chain's CDR3 is CASSYSPRGVVGYTF. The CDR3 DNA is TGTGCCAGCAGTTACTCTCCCAGGGGGGTTGTTGGCTACACCTTC.

CDR3 protein: CASSLYGRQGSTNEQFF. CDR3 bases: TGTGCCAGCAGCTTATATGGACGACAGGGCTCGACTAATGAGCAGTTCTTC. The rearrangement links TRBV7-9 to TRBJ2-1, with 7 bases that match TRBD1. The ends lost 2 bases at V and 7 bases at J; junction bases unmatched: 14. The length of the CDR3 is 17 residues. Per germline, CDR1 SEHNR and CDR2 FQNEAQ (reference sequence). Together with reference TRBV7-9 and TRBJ2-1, the CDR3 gives the full variable domain: DTGVSQNPRHKITKRGQNVTFRCDPISEHNRLYWYRQTLGQGPEFLTYFQNEAQLEKSRLLSDRFSAERPKGSFSTLEIQRTEQGDSAMYLCASSLYGRQGSTNEQFFGPGTRLTVL.

The chain has TRBV5-4 and TRBJ2-1; D is unresolved. V lost 4 bases, J lost 3 bases, and 8 bases lay in between. The CDR3 runs 13 residues. CDR1 and CDR2 (germline): SGHNT, YYREEE (reference sequence). The chain's CDR3 is CASSQTVYNEQFF. Written as DNA, the CDR3 is TGTGCCAGCAGCCAAACAGTCTACAATGAGCAGTTCTTC.

The chain combines TRBV30 with TRBJ1-5; D is unresolved. From germline, CDR1 is GTSNPN and CDR2 SVGIG (reference sequence). V was pared by 5 bases and J by 2 bases, with 16 bases between. This CDR3 is built from 15 residues. The CDR3 region has the DNA TGTGCCTGGTCCCTAGCGGGAGGCGGCAATCAGCCCCAGCATTTT. Translated: CAWSLAGGGNQPQHF. The full variable domain, completed using reference TRBV30 and TRBJ1-5, is SQTIHQWPATLVQPVGSPLSLECTVEGTSNPNLYWYRQAAGRGLQLLFYSVGIGQISSEVPQNLSASRPQDRQFILSSKKLLLSDSGFYLCAWSLAGGGNQPQHFGDGTRLSIL.

This chain uses TRBV7-2 with TRBJ2-3; 10 bases are shared with TRBD2. V was pared by 5 bases and J by 3 bases, with 5 bases of the junction left unmatched. The CDR3 consists of 15 residues. Germline V gene lookup returns CDR1 SGHTA and CDR2 FQGNSA. The CDR3 reads CASSRGLAVTDTQYF. The CDR3 DNA reads as TGTGCCAGCAGCCGTGGACTAGCGGTAACAGATACGCAGTATTTT.

The chain links TRBV3-1 (or the pseudogene TRBV3-2) to TRBJ1-1; TRBD1 aligns across 10 bases. Germline loops: CDR1 LGHDT, CDR2 YNNKEL (reference sequence). The CDR3 length is 13 residues. V was clipped by 1 base and J by 8 bases; unmatched bases: 1. The DNA of the CDR3 is TGTGCCAGCAGCCAAGGGGACAGGGGAGAAGCTTTCTTT. It codes for CASSQGDRGEAFF.

The chain recombines TRBV9 with TRBJ1-1; D remains unclear. This CDR3 has 12 amino acids. Trimming stripped 4 bases from V and 6 bases from J, with 10 bases between. Germline lookup yields CDR1 SGDLS and CDR2 YYNGEE. DNA of the CDR3: TGTGCCAGCAGCCTGCACGGGGCTGAAGCTTTCTTT. It yields the protein CASSLHGAEAFF. Drawing the rest from reference TRBV9 and TRBJ1-1, the complete variable domain is DSGVTQTPKHLITATGQRVTLRCSPRSGDLSVYWYQQSLDQGLQFLIQYYNGEERAKGNILERFSAQQFPDLHSELNLSSLELGDSALYFCASSLHGAEAFFGQGTRLTVV.

This clone was seen once. The gene calls are TRBV2 and TRBJ1-5; D not certain. CDR1 SNHLY and CDR2 FYNNEI come from the germline V gene. CDR3 length equals 13 residues. Trimming removed 3 bases from V and 6 bases from J, with 9 bases in between. DNA for the CDR3: TGTGCCAGCAGTGAGGGGAGGCGTCAGCCCCAGCATTTT. This sequence encodes CASSEGRRQPQHF.

The rearrangement links TRBV30 to TRBJ1-5, with D perhaps matching TRBD1 (6 bases). CDR1 is GTSNPN and CDR2 is SVGIG in the germline V gene (reference sequence). This CDR3 comprises 15 residues. V lost 1 base to trimming and J lost 3 bases, with 13 bases between them. DNA for the CDR3: TGTGCCTGGAGTGGGGGGGGCAGTTACAATCAGCCCCAGCATTTT. It codes for CAWSGGGSYNQPQHF.

The chain recombines TRBV19 with TRBJ2-5; 12 nucleotides line up with TRBD1. Germline V CDR1 and CDR2: LNHDA, SQIVND (reference sequence). The junction had 2 bases not matched to a gene; V was cut back by 4 bases and J by 5 bases. This CDR3 has 14 residues. The CDR3 region is CASSRGQGAETQYF. CDR3 bases: TGTGCCAGTAGTAGGGGACAGGGGGCCGAGACCCAGTACTTC. Full variable domain (remainder filled in from reference TRBV19 and TRBJ2-5): DGGITQSPKYLFRKEGQNVTLSCEQNLNHDAMYWYRQDPGQGLRLIYYSQIVNDFQKGDIAEGYSVSREKKESFPLTVTSAQKNPTAFYLCASSRGQGAETQYFGPGTRLLVL.

V usage is TRBV19 and J usage is TRBJ1-3, with 7 bases matching TRBD1. This CDR3 has 15 amino acids. Germline assignment: CDR1 LNHDA and CDR2 SQIVND (reference sequence). Unmatched junction bases numbered 5, after V lost 5 bases and J lost 1 base. The CDR3, as DNA: TGTGCCAGTAGTCAGGGGGTTTTTTCTGGAAACACCATATATTTT. Residues: CASSQGVFSGNTIYF.

This clone was detected only once. The CDR3 here is CASSLSTNSGANVLTF. CDR3 in DNA: TGTGCCAGCTCACTGTCAACTAACTCTGGGGCCAACGTCCTGACTTTC. The chain has TRBV18 and TRBJ2-6, with D unclear. Germline loops: CDR1 KGHSH, CDR2 LQKENI. V shed 4 bases and J shed 0 bases, with 10 bases lying between them. This CDR3 comprises 16 residues.

The V call is TRBV2, the J call TRBJ2-7, with TRBD1 matching over 8 bases. Germline CDR1 reads SNHLY; CDR2 reads FYNNEI. Trimming cost V 7 bases and J 1 base; bases outside gene matches: 6. CDR3 length: 14 amino acids. CDR3 sequence reads: CASMVTGASYEQYF. The CDR3 DNA sequence: TGTGCCAGCATGGTGACAGGGGCATCCTACGAGCAGTACTTC.

V usage is TRBV7-2 and J usage is TRBJ2-4, with 11 nucleotides matching TRBD2. Trimming at V came to 4 bases and at J to 3 bases, leaving 8 bases not matched to a gene. Germline V gene data show CDR1 as SGHTA and CDR2 as FQGNSA. This CDR3 region has 17 residues. This CDR3 reads CASSYLAGGPVKNIQYF. DNA for the CDR3: TGTGCCAGCAGCTATTTAGCGGGAGGGCCCGTCAAAAACATTCAGTACTTC.

The V gene is TRBV30, the J gene TRBJ2-1, with TRBD2 identical over 10 bases. This CDR3 contains 15 residues. The junction had 9 bases not matched to a gene; V was cut back by 3 bases and J by 7 bases. Germline V gene sequence: CDR1 GTSNPN, CDR2 SVGIG (reference sequence). CDR3 residues: CAWRLNSGRLNEQFF. The CDR3 DNA reads as TGTGCCTGGAGACTAAATAGCGGGAGGTTGAATGAGCAGTTCTTC.

This rearrangement joins TRBV19 to TRBJ1-5; 9 bases line up with TRBD1. V dropped 6 bases and J dropped 3; count of bases not matched to a gene: 6. The CDR3 runs 15 residues. Germline V gene data show CDR1 as LNHDA and CDR2 as SQIVND (reference sequence). CDR3 coding DNA: TGTGCCAGTAGGCCGGGACAGGGCTACAATCAGCCCCAGCATTTT. It codes for CASRPGQGYNQPQHF.

J is TRBJ1-4 and V is TRBV10-3; D is possibly TRBD1 (5 bases). CDR1 and CDR2 (germline): ENHRY, SYGVKD. The CDR3 totals 13 residues. Trimming left V 2 bases short and J 5 bases short, with 6 bases between. The DNA for the CDR3 is TGTGCCATCAGTGAGGGACAAAATGAAAAACTGTTTTTT. Translated, it gives CAISEGQNEKLFF.

Only one count was recorded for this clone. The gene calls are TRBV15 and TRBJ1-2; D unresolved. Germline V CDR1 and CDR2: LNHNV, YYDKDF (reference sequence). V was cut by 1 base and J by 1 base, with 10 bases left in between. This CDR3 has 15 amino acids. The CDR3 region is CATSRGQASNYGYTF. The CDR3 region has the DNA TGTGCCACCAGCAGAGGTCAGGCCAGTAACTATGGCTACACCTTC.

This chain uses TRBV21-1 with TRBJ1-1. TRBV21-1 constitutes a pseudogene. This CDR3 contains 13 residues. The CDR3 loop reads CASSKEAANEAFF. The CDR3 nucleotides are TGTGCCAGCAGCAAAGAGGCGGCAAATGAAGCTTTCTTT.